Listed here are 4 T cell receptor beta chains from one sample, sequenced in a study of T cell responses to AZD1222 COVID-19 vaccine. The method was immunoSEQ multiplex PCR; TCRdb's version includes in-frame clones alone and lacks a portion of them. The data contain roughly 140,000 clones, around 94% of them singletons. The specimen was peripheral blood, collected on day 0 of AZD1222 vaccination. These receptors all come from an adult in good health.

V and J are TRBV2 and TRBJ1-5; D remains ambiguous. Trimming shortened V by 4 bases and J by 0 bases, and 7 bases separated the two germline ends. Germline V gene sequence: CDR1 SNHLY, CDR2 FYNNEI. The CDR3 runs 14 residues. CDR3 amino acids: CASSGETSNQPQHF. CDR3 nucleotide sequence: TGTGCCAGCAGTGGTGAGACTAGCAATCAGCCCCAGCATTTT.

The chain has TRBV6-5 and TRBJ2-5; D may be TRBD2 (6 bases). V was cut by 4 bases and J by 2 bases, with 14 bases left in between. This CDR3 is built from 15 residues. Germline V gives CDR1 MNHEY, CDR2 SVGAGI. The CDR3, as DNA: TGTGCCAGCAGTTGGGGCCGGACTACTCAAGAGACCCAGTACTTC. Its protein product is CASSWGRTTQETQYF.

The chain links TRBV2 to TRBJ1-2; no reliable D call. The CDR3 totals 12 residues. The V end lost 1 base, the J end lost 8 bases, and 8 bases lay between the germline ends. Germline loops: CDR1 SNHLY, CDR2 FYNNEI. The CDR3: CASSEGLGGYTF. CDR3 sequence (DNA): TGTGCCAGCAGTGAAGGACTAGGGGGCTACACCTTC. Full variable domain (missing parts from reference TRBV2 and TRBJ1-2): EPEVTQTPSHQVTQMGQEVILRCVPISNHLYFYWYRQILGQKVEFLVSFYNNEISEKSEIFDDQFSVERPDGSNFTLKIRSTKLEDSAMYFCASSEGLGGYTFGSGTRLTVV.

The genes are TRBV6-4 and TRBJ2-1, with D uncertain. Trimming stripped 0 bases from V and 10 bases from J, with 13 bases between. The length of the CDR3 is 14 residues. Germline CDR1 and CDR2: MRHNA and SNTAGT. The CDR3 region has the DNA TGTGCCAGCAGTGACTCTGAGGCTCTCAGGGAGCAGTTCTTC. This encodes CASSDSEALREQFF.